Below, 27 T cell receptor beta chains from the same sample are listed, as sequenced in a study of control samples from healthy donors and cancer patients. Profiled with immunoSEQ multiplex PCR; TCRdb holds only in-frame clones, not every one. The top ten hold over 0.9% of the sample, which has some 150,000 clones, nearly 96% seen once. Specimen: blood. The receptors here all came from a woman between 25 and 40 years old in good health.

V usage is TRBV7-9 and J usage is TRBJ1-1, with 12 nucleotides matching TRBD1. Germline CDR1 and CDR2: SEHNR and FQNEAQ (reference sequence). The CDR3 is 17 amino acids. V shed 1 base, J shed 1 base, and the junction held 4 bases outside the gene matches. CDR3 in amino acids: CASSLEGQGAPNTEAFF. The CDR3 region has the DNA TGTGCCAGCAGCTTAGAGGGACAGGGGGCCCCGAACACTGAAGCTTTCTTT. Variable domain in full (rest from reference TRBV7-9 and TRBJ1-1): DTGVSQNPRHKITKRGQNVTFRCDPISEHNRLYWYRQTLGQGPEFLTYFQNEAQLEKSRLLSDRFSAERPKGSFSTLEIQRTEQGDSAMYLCASSLEGQGAPNTEAFFGQGTRLTVV.

CDR3 DNA: TGTGCCAGCAGTCCGGGACAGGGGGGAAACGAGCAGTACTTC. Its protein is CASSPGQGGNEQYF. J is TRBJ2-7 and V is TRBV28; 11 bases align to TRBD1. Germline values: CDR1 MDHEN, CDR2 SYDVKM. The CDR3 length is 14 residues. V dropped 5 bases and J dropped 5; count of bases not matched to a gene: 5. Together with reference TRBV28 and TRBJ2-7, the CDR3 gives the full variable domain: DVKVTQSSRYLVKRTGEKVFLECVQDMDHENMFWYRQDPGLGLRLIYFSYDVKMKEKGDIPEGYSVSREKKERFSLILESASTNQTSMYLCASSPGQGGNEQYFGPGTRLTVT.

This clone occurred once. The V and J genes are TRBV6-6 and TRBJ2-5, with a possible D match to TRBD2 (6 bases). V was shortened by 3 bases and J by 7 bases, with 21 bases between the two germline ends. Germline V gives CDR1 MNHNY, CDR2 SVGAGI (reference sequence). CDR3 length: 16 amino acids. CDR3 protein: CASSYQISGKPGTQYF. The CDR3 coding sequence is TGTGCCAGCAGTTATCAAATTAGCGGTAAACCTGGGACCCAGTACTTC.

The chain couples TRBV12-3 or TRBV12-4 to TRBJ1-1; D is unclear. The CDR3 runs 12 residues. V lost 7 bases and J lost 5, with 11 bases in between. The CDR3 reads CASKLRRTEAFF. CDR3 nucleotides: TGTGCCAGCAAACTAAGGCGGACTGAAGCTTTCTTT.

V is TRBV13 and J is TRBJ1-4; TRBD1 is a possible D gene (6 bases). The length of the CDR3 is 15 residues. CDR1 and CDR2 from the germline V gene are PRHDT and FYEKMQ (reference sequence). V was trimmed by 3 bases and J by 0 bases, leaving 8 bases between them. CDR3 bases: TGTGCCAGCAGCTTGACAGGTGCAACTAATGAAAAACTGTTTTTT. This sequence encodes CASSLTGATNEKLFF. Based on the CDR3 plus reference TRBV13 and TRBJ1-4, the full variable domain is AAGVIQSPRHLIKEKRETATLKCYPIPRHDTVYWYQQGPGQDPQFLISFYEKMQSDKGSIPDRFSAQQFSDYHSELNMSSLELGDSALYFCASSLTGATNEKLFFGSGTQLSVL.

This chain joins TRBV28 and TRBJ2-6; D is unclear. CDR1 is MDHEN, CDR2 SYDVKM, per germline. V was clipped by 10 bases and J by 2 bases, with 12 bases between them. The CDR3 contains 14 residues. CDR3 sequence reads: CATYRNPGANVLTF. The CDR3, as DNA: TGTGCCACCTACAGAAACCCTGGGGCCAACGTCCTGACTTTC.

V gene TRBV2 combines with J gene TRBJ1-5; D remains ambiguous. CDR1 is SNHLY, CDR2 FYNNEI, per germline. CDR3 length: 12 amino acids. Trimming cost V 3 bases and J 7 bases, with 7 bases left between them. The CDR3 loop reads CASSDEGQPQHF. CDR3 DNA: TGTGCCAGCAGTGATGAAGGACAGCCCCAGCATTTT. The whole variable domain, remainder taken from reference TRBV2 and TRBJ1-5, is EPEVTQTPSHQVTQMGQEVILRCVPISNHLYFYWYRQILGQKVEFLVSFYNNEISEKSEIFDDQFSVERPDGSNFTLKIRSTKLEDSAMYFCASSDEGQPQHFGDGTRLSIL.

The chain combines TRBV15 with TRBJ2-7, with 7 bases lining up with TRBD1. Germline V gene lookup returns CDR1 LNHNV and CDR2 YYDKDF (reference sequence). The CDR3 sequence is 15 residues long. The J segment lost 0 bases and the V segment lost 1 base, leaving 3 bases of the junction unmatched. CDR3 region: CATSRAGQSSYEQYF. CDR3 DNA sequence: TGTGCCACCAGCAGAGCGGGACAGAGCTCCTACGAGCAGTACTTC.

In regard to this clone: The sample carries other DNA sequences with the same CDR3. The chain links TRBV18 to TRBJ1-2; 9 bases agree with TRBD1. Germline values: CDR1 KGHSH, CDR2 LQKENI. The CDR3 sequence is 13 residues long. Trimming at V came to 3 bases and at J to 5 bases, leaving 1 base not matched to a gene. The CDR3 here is CASSPGQGYGYTF. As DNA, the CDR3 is TGTGCCAGCTCACCGGGACAGGGTTATGGCTACACCTTC.

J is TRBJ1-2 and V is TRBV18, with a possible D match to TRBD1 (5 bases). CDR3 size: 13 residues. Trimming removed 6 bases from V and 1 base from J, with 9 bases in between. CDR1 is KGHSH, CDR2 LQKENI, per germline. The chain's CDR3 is CASSSDSNYGYTF. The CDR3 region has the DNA TGTGCCAGCTCGTCAGACAGTAACTATGGCTACACCTTC. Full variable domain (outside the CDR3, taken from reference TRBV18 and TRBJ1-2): NAGVMQNPRHLVRRRGQEARLRCSPMKGHSHVYWYRQLPEEGLKFMVYLQKENIIDESGMPKERFSAEFPKEGPSILRIQQVVRGDSAAYFCASSSDSNYGYTFGSGTRLTVV.

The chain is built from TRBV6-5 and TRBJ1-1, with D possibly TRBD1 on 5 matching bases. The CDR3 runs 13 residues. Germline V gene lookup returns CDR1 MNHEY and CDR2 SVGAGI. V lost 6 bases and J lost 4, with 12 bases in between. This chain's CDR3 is CASRGRVVTEAFF. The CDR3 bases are TGTGCCAGCAGGGGCAGGGTTGTCACTGAAGCTTTCTTT.

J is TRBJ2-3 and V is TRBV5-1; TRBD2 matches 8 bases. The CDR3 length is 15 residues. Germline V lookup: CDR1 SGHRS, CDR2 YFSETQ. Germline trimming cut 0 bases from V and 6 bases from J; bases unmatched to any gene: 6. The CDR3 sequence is CASSLELAGSDTQYF. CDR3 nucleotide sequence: TGCGCCAGCAGCTTGGAGTTAGCGGGGTCGGATACGCAGTATTTT.

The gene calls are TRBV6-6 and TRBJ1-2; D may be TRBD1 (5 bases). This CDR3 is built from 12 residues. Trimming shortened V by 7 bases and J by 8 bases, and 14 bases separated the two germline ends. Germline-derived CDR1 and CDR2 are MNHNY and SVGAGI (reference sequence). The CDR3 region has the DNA TGTGCCAGCACCGACGGGGGGGGAGGCTACACCTTC. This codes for CASTDGGGGYTF.

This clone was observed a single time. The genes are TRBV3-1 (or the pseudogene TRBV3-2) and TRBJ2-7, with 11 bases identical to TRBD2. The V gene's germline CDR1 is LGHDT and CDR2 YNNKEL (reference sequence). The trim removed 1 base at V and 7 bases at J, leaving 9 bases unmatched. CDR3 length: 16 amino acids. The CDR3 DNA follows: TGTGCCAGCAGCCAAGCTAGCGGGAGGTTGTCAAGGGAGCAGTACTTC. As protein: CASSQASGRLSREQYF.

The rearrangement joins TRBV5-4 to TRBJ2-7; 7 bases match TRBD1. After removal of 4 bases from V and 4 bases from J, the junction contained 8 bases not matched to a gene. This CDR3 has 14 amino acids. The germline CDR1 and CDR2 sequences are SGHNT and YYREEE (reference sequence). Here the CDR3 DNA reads TGTGCCAGCAGCGAGATGGACAGGCGGTACGAGCAGTACTTC. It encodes CASSEMDRRYEQYF.

CDR3: CASNYPSSYNEQFF. Here the CDR3 DNA reads TGTGCCAGTAATTACCCAAGCTCCTACAATGAGCAGTTCTTC. This chain joins TRBV6-6 and TRBJ2-1; no clear D gene. Germline assignment: CDR1 MNHNY and CDR2 SVGAGI (reference sequence). There are 14 residues in the CDR3. Deletions cut 9 bases from V and 0 bases from J, with 12 bases between.

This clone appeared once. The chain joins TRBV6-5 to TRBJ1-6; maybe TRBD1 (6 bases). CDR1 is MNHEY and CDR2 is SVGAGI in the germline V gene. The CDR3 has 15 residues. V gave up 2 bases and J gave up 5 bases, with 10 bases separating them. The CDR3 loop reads CASSYNPGDNSPLHF. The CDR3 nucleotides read TGTGCCAGCAGTTACAACCCAGGGGATAATTCACCCCTCCACTTT.

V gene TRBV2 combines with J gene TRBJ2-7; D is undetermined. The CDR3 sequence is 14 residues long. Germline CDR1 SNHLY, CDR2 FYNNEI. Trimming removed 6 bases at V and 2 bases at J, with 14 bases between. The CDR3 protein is CASSETTVTYEQYF. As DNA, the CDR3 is TGTGCCAGCAGCGAAACGACTGTAACCTACGAGCAGTACTTC.

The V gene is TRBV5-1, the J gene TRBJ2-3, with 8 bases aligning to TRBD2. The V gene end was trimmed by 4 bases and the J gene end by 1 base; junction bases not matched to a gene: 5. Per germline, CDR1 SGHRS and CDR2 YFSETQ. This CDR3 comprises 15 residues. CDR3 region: CASSRSGSRTDTQYF. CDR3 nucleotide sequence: TGCGCCAGCAGCCGAAGCGGGAGTCGCACAGATACGCAGTATTTT.

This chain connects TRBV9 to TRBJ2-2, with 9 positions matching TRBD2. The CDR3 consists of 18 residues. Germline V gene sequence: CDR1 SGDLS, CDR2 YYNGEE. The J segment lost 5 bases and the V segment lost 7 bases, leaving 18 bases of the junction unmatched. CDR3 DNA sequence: TGTGCCAGCTCCCACCCCGCGGGGCTAGCGGGATCGACCGGGGAGCTGTTTTTT. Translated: CASSHPAGLAGSTGELFF.

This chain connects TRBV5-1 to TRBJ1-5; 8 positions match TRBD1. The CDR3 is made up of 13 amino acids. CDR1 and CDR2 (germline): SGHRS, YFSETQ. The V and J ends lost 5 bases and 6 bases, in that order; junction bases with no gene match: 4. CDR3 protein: CASSPDRGQPQHF. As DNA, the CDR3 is TGCGCCAGCAGTCCCGACAGGGGTCAGCCCCAGCATTTT.

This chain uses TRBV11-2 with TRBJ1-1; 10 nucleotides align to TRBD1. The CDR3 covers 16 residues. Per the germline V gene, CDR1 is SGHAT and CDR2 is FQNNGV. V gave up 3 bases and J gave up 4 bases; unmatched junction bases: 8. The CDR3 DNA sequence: TGTGCCAGCAGCTTCTGGGGACAGGGGCAGAGCACTGAAGCTTTCTTT. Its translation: CASSFWGQGQSTEAFF.

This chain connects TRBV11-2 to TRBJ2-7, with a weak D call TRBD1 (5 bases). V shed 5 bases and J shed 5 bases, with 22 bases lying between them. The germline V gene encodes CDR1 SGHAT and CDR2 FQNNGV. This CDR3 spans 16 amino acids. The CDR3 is CASSPPRVRSLDEQYF. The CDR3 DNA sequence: TGTGCCAGCAGCCCCCCCAGGGTCAGGTCTCTAGACGAGCAGTACTTC.

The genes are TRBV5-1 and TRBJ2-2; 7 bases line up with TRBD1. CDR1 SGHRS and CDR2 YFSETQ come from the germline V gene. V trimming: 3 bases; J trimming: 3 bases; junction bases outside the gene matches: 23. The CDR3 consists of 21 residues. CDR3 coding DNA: TGCGCCAGCAGCTCCGGCCGAGGGGGCACTAACTATTTGAAGGACACCGGGGAGCTGTTTTTT. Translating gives CASSSGRGGTNYLKDTGELFF. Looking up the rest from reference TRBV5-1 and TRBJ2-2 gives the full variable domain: KAGVTQTPRYLIKTRGQQVTLSCSPISGHRSVSWYQQTPGQGLQFLFEYFSETQRNKGNFPGRFSGRQFSNSRSEMNVSTLELGDSALYLCASSSGRGGTNYLKDTGELFFGEGSRLTVL.

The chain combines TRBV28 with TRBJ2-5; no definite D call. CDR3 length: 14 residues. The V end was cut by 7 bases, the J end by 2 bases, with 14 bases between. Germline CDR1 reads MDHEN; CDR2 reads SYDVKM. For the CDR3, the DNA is TGTGCCAGCAATGGCCGATCTATACAAGAGACCCAGTACTTC. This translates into CASNGRSIQETQYF. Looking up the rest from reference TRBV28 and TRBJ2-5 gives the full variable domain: DVKVTQSSRYLVKRTGEKVFLECVQDMDHENMFWYRQDPGLGLRLIYFSYDVKMKEKGDIPEGYSVSREKKERFSLILESASTNQTSMYLCASNGRSIQETQYFGPGTRLLVL.

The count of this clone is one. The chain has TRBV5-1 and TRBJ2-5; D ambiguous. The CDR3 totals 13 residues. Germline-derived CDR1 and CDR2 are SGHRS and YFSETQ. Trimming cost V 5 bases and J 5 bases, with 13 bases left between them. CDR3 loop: CASRDGPRETQYF. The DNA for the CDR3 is TGCGCCAGCAGGGACGGCCCCCGCGAGACCCAGTACTTC.

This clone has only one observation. The CDR3: CASSQQGASSYEQYF. The CDR3, as DNA: TGTGCCAGCAGCCAACAGGGGGCCTCCTCTTACGAGCAGTACTTC. The V gene is TRBV6-5, the J gene TRBJ2-7; 9 bases agree with TRBD1. Germline CDR1 and CDR2: MNHEY and SVGAGI. This CDR3 is built from 15 residues. V dropped 6 bases and J dropped 4; count of bases not matched to a gene: 10.